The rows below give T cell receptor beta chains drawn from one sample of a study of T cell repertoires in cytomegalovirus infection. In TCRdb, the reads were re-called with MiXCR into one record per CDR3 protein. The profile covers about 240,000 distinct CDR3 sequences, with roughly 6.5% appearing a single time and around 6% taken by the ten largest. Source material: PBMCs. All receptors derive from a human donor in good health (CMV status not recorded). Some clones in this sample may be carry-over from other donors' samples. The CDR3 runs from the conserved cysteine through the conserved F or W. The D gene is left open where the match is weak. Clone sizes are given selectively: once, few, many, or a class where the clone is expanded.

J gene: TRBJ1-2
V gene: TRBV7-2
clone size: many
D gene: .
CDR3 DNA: TGTGCCAGCAGCTTAGCGGAGGGAGTTAGGGGCTACACCTTC
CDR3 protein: CASSLAEGVRGYTF

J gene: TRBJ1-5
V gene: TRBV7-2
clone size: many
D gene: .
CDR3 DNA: TGTGCCAGCAGCTTTGACTGGGAGATGTATCAGCCCCAGCATTTT
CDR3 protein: CASSFDWEMYQPQHF

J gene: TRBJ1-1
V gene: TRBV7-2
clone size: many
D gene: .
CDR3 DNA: TGTGCCAGCAGCCCCCGGGGCCCGGGGACTGAAGCTTTCTTT
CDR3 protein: CASSPRGPGTEAFF

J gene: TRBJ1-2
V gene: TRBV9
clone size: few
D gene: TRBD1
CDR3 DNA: TGTGCCAGCACCCTAACAGGGGATGGCTACACCTTC
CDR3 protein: CASTLTGDGYTF

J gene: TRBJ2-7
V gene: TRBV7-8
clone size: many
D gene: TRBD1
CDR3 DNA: TGTGCCAGCAGCGGGACAGGGGAAGCCTACGAGCAGTACTTC
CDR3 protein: CASSGTGEAYEQYF

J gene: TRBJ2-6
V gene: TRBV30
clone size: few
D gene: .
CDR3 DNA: TGTGCCTGGAGTCCGGGGAGCTCTGGGGCCAACGTCCTGACTTTC
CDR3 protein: CAWSPGSSGANVLTF

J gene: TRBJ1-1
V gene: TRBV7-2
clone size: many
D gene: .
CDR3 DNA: TGTGCCAGCAACGGGGGAGCGGGGGTTACTGAAGCTTTCTTT
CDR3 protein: CASNGGAGVTEAFF

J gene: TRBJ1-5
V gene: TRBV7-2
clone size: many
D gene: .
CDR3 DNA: TGTGCCAGCAGCCCTTACGCCGGTGCCGGCAATCAGCCCCAGCATTTT
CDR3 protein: CASSPYAGAGNQPQHF

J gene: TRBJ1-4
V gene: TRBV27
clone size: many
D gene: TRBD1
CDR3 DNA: TGTGCCACCGCCTCCCAGGGGGCGAATGAAAAACTGTTTTTT
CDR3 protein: CATASQGANEKLFF

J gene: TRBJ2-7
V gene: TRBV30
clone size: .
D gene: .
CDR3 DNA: TGTGCCTGGAGTGGGGGGTCCTACGAGCAGTACTTC
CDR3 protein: CAWSGGSYEQYF